This is a list of T cell receptor beta chains from one sample in a study of response to subunit inactivated influenza vaccine. TCRdb used MiXCR to reprocess the RT-PCR reads, holding one entry per CDR3 protein. The sample has almost 250,000 distinct CDR3 sequences; more than 9% are singletons. This specimen consisted of non-naive T cells sorted from PBMCs, obtained 14 to 15 days before vaccination. The receptors stem from a man aged 45-60 years who received an inactivated influenza vaccine. CDR3s include the opening cysteine and the closing phenylalanine or tryptophan. D genes are given only for firm matches. The listing skips clone size in some rows; elsewhere it reads once, few, many or a size class.

size: -
V: TRBV6-2/TRBV6-3
J: TRBJ2-1
D: -
CDR3: CASSYSDGRAHNEQFF
DNA: TGTGCCAGCAGTTACTCGGACGGTAGGGCACACAATGAGCAGTTCTTC

size: few
V: TRBV10-3
J: TRBJ2-6
D: -
CDR3: CAISGAGQGGMVSGANVLTF
DNA: TGTGCCATCAGTGGGGCCGGACAGGGAGGGATGGTCTCTGGGGCCAACGTCCTGACTTTC

size: -
V: TRBV7-3
J: TRBJ2-2
D: -
CDR3: CASSLGGGVTGELFF
DNA: TGTGCCAGCAGCTTGGGAGGGGGGGTCACCGGGGAGCTGTTTTTT

size: few
V: TRBV6-5
J: TRBJ2-3
D: TRBD1
CDR3: CASSYSGTGGTYSDTQYF
DNA: TGTGCCAGCAGTTACTCTGGGACAGGGGGCACCTACTCAGATACGCAGTATTTT

size: -
V: TRBV5-1
J: TRBJ2-3
D: TRBD2
CDR3: CASSLVGSGVPDTQYF
DNA: TGCGCCAGCAGCTTGGTGGGTAGCGGGGTCCCAGATACGCAGTATTTT

size: -
V: TRBV12-3/TRBV12-4
J: TRBJ2-3
D: TRBD2
CDR3: CAFSSGTSGGLGSTDTQYF
DNA: TGTGCCTTCAGTTCCGGGACTAGCGGGGGGCTTGGGAGCACAGATACGCAGTATTTT

size: -
V: TRBV28
J: TRBJ1-2
D: TRBD1
CDR3: CASRGGQGAHYGYTF
DNA: TGTGCCAGCAGGGGAGGACAGGGGGCACACTATGGCTACACCTTC

size: many
V: TRBV4-2
J: TRBJ1-4
D: -
CDR3: CASSQAARGHEKLFF
DNA: TGTGCCAGCAGCCAGGCTGCCAGGGGACATGAAAAACTGTTTTTT

size: many
V: TRBV12-3/TRBV12-4
J: TRBJ2-5
D: -
CDR3: CASSFWGVSETQYF
DNA: TGTGCCAGCAGTTTTTGGGGGGTTAGCGAGACCCAGTACTTC

size: many
V: TRBV15
J: TRBJ2-1
D: TRBD1
CDR3: CATSQEDREVDNEQFF
DNA: TGTGCCACCAGCCAAGAGGACAGGGAGGTTGACAATGAGCAGTTCTTC

size: -
V: TRBV18
J: TRBJ2-7
D: -
CDR3: CASSPILNGGEQYF
DNA: TGTGCCAGCTCACCGATTTTGAACGGGGGCGAGCAGTACTTC

size: few
V: TRBV27
J: TRBJ1-6
D: TRBD1
CDR3: CASSPDRAGNSPLHF
DNA: TGTGCCAGCAGTCCGGACAGGGCAGGGAACTCACCCCTCCACTTT

size: -
V: TRBV6-2/TRBV6-3
J: TRBJ2-5
D: -
CDR3: CASSYTGTRETQYF
DNA: TGTGCCAGCAGTTATACCGGGACGAGGGAGACCCAGTACTTC

size: many
V: TRBV6-2/TRBV6-3
J: TRBJ1-5
D: -
CDR3: CASTQSGGRQNQPQHF
DNA: TGTGCCAGCACCCAAAGTGGCGGACGGCAGAATCAGCCCCAGCATTTT

size: few
V: TRBV7-3
J: TRBJ2-5
D: -
CDR3: CASSLTKEETQYF
DNA: TGTGCCAGCAGCTTAACCAAGGAAGAGACCCAGTACTTC

size: -
V: TRBV5-8
J: TRBJ2-1
D: TRBD1
CDR3: CASSLGTGIVQFF
DNA: TGTGCCAGCAGCTTAGGGACAGGGATAGTGCAGTTCTTC

size: -
V: TRBV20-1
J: TRBJ2-1
D: TRBD1
CDR3: CSAGPRTGVSNEQFF
DNA: TGCAGTGCCGGGCCCCGGACAGGGGTTTCGAATGAGCAGTTCTTC

size: -
V: TRBV4-3
J: TRBJ2-1
D: -
CDR3: CASSQDGGDNEQFF
DNA: TGCGCCAGCAGCCAAGACGGAGGTGACAATGAGCAGTTCTTC

size: few
V: TRBV6-2/TRBV6-3
J: TRBJ2-1
D: -
CDR3: CASSIRGTVNNEQFF
DNA: TGTGCCAGCAGTATAAGGGGGACGGTTAACAATGAGCAGTTCTTC

size: few
V: TRBV5-1
J: TRBJ2-2
D: -
CDR3: CASSLSEASITGELFF
DNA: TGCGCCAGCAGCTTGTCGGAGGCCTCCATAACCGGGGAGCTGTTTTTT

size: few
V: TRBV12-3/TRBV12-4
J: TRBJ2-1
D: -
CDR3: CASSFVARGPYKRNEQFF
DNA: TGTGCCAGCAGTTTTGTGGCGCGGGGGCCCTACAAACGCAATGAGCAGTTCTTC

size: many
V: TRBV5-1
J: TRBJ2-4
D: -
CDR3: CASSLEGGRNIQYF
DNA: TGCGCCAGCAGCTTGGAAGGAGGGAGAAACATTCAGTACTTC

size: -
V: TRBV20-1
J: TRBJ2-5
D: -
CDR3: CSARWETQYF
DNA: TGCAGTGCCCGGTGGGAGACCCAGTACTTC

size: few
V: TRBV3-1
J: TRBJ2-3
D: -
CDR3: CASSRGVDTQYF
DNA: TGTGCCAGCAGCCGGGGTGTAGATACGCAGTATTTT

size: few
V: TRBV11-2
J: TRBJ2-3
D: TRBD2
CDR3: CASSPGVAGGSTDTQYF
DNA: TGTGCCAGCAGCCCGGGGGTTGCGGGAGGATCAACAGATACGCAGTATTTT

size: few
V: TRBV5-6
J: TRBJ2-2
D: -
CDR3: CASSVSATAQITGELFF
DNA: TGTGCCAGCAGTGTCTCCGCGACGGCTCAGATAACCGGGGAGCTGTTTTTT

size: -
V: TRBV10-3
J: TRBJ2-1
D: TRBD1
CDR3: CAISELQGAHEQFF
DNA: TGTGCCATCAGTGAGTTACAGGGGGCCCATGAGCAGTTCTTC

size: few
V: TRBV29-1
J: TRBJ2-1
D: -
CDR3: CSVDTFRPENGGNEQFF
DNA: TGCAGCGTAGATACCTTCCGGCCAGAAAATGGGGGCAATGAGCAGTTCTTC

size: few
V: TRBV5-1
J: TRBJ2-3
D: TRBD1
CDR3: CASSAAGTGRDTQYF
DNA: TGCGCCAGCAGCGCCGCCGGGACAGGGAGGGATACGCAGTATTTT

size: few
V: TRBV2
J: TRBJ1-1
D: -
CDR3: CASSVVNTEAFF
DNA: TGTGCCAGCAGTGTTGTGAACACTGAAGCTTTCTTT

size: -
V: TRBV19
J: TRBJ2-2
D: -
CDR3: CASSLRRGADYGELFF
DNA: TGTGCCAGTAGTCTGCGGAGGGGCGCCGATTACGGGGAGCTGTTTTTT

size: few
V: TRBV30
J: TRBJ2-3
D: TRBD2
CDR3: CAWSGRGGRSSTDTQYF
DNA: TGTGCCTGGAGTGGACGGGGGGGCCGTTCTAGCACAGATACGCAGTATTTT